This paragraph reports one T cell receptor beta chain. No antigen is known for it. The CDR3 spans 17 residues. With V trimmed by 3 bases and J by 6 bases, 8 bases remained unmatched. The germline V gene encodes CDR1 MNHNS and CDR2 SASEGT. This sample was taken from a study of shared clonotypes between healthy human individuals. Deep-level assay runs were performed. The method was immunoSEQ multiplex PCR; TCRdb's version includes in-frame clones alone and lacks a portion of them. The sample records 600,000 to 700,000 clones, roughly 72% being singletons. Study-wide results and caveats: Estimated richness values were generally larger in naive subsets than in memory subsets.

Material for sequencing was memory CD4+ T cells sorted from blood. The subset denotes: CD45RA-negative fraction. The rearrangement joins TRBV6-1 to TRBJ2-5; 15 nucleotides line up with TRBD2. This TCR derives from a woman in her 30s in good health. The CDR3: CASSEPGLAGGRKTQYF. CDR3 coding DNA: TGTGCCAGCAGTGAGCCGGGACTAGCGGGAGGTCGAAAGACCCAGTACTTC.